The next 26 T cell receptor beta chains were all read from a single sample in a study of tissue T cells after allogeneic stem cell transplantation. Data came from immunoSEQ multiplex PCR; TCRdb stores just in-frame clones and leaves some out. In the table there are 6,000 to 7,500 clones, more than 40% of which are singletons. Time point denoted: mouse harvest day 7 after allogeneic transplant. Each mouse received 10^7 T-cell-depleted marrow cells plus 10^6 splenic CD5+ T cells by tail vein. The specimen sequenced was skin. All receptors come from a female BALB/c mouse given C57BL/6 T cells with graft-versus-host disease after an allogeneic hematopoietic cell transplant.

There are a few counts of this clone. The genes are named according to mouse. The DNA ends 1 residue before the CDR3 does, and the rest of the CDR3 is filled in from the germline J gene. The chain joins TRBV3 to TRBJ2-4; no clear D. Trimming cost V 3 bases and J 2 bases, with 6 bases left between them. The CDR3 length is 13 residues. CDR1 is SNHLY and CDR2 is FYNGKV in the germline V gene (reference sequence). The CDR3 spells CASSFNNQNTLYF. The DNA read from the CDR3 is TGTGCCAGCAGCTTTAACAATCAAAACACCTTGTAC.

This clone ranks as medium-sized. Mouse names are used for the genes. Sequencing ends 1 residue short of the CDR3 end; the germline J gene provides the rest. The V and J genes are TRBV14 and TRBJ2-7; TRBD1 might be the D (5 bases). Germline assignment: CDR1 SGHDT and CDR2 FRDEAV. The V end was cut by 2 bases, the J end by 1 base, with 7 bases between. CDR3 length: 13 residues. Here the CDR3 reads CASSLRGSYEQYF. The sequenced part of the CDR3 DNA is TGTGCCAGCAGTTTGAGGGGTTCCTATGAACAGTAC.

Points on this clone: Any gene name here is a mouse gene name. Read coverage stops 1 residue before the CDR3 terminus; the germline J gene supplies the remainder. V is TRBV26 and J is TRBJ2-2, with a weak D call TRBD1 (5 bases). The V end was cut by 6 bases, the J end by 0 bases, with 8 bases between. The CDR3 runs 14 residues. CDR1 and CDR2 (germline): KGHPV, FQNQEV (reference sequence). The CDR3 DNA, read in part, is TGTGCCAGCAGCCAGACAGCAAACACCGGGCAGCTCTAC. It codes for CASSQTANTGQLY. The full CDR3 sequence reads CASSQTANTGQLYF.

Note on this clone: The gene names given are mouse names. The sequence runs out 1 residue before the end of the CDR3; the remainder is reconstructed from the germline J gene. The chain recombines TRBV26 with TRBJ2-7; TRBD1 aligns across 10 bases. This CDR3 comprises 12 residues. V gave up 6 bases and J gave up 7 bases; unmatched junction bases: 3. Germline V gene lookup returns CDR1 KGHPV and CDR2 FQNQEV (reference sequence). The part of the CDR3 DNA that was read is TGTGCCAGCAGCGGGACAGGGGTAGAACAGTAC. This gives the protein CASSGTGVEQY. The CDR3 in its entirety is CASSGTGVEQYF.

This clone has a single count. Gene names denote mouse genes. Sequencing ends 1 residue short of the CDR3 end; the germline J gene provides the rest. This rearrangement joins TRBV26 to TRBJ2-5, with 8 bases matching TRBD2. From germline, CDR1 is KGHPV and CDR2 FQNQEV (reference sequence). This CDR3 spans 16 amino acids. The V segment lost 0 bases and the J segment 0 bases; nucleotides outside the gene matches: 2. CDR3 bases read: TGTGCCAGCAGTCTGTCGACTGGGGTTAACCAAGACACCCAGTAC. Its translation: CASSLSTGVNQDTQY. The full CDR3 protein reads CASSLSTGVNQDTQYF. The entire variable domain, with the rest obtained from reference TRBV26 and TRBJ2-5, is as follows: NSKVIQTPRYLVKGQGQKAKMRCIPEKGHPVVFWYQQNKNNEFKFLINFQNQEVLQQIDMTEKRFSAECPSNSPCSLEIQSSEAGDSALYLCASSLSTGVNQDTQYFGPGTRLLVL.

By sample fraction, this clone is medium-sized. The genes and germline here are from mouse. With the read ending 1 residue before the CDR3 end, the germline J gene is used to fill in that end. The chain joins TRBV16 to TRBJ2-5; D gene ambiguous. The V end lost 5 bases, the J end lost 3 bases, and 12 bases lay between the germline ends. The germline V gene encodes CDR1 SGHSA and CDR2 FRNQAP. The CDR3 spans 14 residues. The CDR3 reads CASSPLIGQDTQYF. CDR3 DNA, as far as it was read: TGTGCAAGCAGCCCCCTCATTGGGCAAGACACCCAGTAC.

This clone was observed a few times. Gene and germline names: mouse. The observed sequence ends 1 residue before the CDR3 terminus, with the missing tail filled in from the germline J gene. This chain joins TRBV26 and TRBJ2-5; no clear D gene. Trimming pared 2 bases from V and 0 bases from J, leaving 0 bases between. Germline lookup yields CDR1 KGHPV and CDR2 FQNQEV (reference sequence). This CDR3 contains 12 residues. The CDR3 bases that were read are TGTGCCAGCAGTCTGAACCAAGACACCCAGTAC. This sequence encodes CASSLNQDTQY. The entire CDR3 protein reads CASSLNQDTQYF.

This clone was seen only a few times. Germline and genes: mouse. This chain's CDR3 is CASSLEGSQNTLYF. CDR3 bases read: TGTGCAAGCAGCTTAGAGGGGAGTCAAAACACCTTGTAC. The chain links TRBV16 to TRBJ2-4; D is undetermined. With the read ending 1 residue before the CDR3 end, the germline J gene is used to fill in that end. This CDR3 is 14 amino acids long. Between the trimmed V and J ends, which lost 0 bases and 0 bases, there was a span of 4 bases. The germline CDR1 and CDR2 sequences are SGHSA and FRNQAP.

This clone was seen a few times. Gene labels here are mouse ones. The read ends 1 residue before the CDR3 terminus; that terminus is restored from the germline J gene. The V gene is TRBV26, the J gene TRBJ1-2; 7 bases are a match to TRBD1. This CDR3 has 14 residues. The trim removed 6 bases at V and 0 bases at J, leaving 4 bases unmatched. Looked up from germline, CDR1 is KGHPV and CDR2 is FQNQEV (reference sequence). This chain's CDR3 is CASSRDSANSDYTF. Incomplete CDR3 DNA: TGTGCCAGCAGCCGGGACAGTGCAAACTCCGACTACACC.

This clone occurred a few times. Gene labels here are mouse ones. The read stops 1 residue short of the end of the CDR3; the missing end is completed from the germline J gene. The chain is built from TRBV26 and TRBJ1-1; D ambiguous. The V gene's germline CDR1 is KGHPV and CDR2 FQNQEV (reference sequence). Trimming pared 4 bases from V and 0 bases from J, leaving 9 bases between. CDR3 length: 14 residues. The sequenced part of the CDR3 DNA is TGTGCCAGCAGTCCCAGGCCTACAAACACAGAAGTCTTC. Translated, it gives CASSPRPTNTEVF. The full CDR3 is CASSPRPTNTEVFF.

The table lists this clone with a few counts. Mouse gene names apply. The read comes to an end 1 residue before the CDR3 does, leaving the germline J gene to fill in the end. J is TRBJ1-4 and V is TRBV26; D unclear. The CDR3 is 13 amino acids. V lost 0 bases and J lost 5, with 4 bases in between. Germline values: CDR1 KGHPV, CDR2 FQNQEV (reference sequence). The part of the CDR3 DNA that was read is TGTGCCAGCAGTCTGTCCTGGAACGAAAGATTATTT. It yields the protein CASSLSWNERLF. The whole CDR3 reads CASSLSWNERLFF.

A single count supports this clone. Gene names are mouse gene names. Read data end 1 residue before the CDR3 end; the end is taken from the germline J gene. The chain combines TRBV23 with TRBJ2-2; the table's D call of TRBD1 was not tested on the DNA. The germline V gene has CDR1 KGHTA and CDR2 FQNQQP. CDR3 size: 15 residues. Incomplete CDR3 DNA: TGCTCCAGCAGTCAAAAGACAGGGAACACCGGGCAGCTCTAC. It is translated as CSSSQKTGNTGQLY. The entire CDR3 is CSSSQKTGNTGQLYF.

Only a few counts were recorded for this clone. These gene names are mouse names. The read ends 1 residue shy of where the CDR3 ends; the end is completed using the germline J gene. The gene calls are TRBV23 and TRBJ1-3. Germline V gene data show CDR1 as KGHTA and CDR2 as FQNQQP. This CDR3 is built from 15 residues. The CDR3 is CSSSQSGDSGNTLYF. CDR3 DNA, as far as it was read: TGCTCCAGCAGTCAATCGGGGGATTCTGGAAATACGCTCTAT.

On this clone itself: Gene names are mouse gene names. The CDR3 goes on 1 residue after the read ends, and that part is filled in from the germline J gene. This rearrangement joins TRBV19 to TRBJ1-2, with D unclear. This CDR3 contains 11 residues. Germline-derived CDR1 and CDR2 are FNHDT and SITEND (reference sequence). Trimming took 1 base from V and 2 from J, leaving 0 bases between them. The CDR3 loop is CASSINSDYTF. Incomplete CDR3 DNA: TGTGCCAGCAGTATAAACTCCGACTACACC.

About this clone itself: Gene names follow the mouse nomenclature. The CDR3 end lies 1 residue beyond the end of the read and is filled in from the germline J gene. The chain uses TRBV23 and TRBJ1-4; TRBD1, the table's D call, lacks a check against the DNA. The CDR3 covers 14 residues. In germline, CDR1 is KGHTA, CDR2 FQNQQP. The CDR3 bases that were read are TGCTCCAGCAGTCCGACAGTTTCCAACGAAAGATTATTT. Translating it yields CSSSPTVSNERLF. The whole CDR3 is CSSSPTVSNERLFF.

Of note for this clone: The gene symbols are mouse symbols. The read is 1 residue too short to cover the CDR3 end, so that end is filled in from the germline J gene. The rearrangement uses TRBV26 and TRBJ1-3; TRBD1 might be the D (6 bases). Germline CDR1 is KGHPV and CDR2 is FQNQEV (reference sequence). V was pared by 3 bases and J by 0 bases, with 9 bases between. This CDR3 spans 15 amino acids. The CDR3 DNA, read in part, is TGTGCCAGCAGTCTTCCACAGGGTTCTGGAAATACGCTCTAT. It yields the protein CASSLPQGSGNTLY. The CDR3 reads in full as CASSLPQGSGNTLYF.

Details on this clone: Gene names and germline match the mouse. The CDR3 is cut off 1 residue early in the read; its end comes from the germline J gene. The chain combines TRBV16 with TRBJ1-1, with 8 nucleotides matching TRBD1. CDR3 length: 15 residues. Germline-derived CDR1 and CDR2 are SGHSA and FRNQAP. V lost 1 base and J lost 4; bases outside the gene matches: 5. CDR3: CASSLGQGAGTEVFF. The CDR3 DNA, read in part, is TGTGCAAGCAGCTTAGGCCAGGGGGCCGGCACAGAAGTCTTC.

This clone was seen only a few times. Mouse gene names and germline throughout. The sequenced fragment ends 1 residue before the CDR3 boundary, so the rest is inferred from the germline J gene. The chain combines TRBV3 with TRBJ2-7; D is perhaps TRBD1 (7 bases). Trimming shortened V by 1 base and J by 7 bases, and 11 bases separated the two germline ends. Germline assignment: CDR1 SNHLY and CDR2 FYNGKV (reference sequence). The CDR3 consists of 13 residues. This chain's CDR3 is CASSLEGAGEQYF. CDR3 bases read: TGTGCCAGCAGCTTAGAGGGGGCGGGGGAACAGTAC.

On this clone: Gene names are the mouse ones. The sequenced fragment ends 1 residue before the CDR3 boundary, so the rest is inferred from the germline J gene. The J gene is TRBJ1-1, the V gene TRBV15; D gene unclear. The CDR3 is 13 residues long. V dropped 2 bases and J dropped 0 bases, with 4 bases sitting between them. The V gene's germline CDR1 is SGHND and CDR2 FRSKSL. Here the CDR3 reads CASSLTANTEVFF. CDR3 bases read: TGTGCCAGCAGTTTAACAGCAAACACAGAAGTCTTC.

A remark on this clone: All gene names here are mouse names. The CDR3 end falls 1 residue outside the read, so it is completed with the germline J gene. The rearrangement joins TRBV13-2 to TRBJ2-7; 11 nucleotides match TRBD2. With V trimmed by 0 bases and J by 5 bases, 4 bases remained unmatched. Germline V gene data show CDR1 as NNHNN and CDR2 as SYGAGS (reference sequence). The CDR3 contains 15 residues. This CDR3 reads CASGDALGGRDEQYF. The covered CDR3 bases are TGTGCCAGCGGTGATGCACTGGGGGGGCGCGATGAACAGTAC.

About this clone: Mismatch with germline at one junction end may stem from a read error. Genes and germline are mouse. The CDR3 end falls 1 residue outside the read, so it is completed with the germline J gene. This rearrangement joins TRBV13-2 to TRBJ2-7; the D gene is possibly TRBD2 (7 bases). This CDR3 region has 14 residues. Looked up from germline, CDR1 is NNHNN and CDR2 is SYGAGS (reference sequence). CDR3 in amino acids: CARGEGGGSYEQYF. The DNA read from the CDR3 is TGTGCCCGCGGGGAGGGGGGGGGCTCCTATGAACAGTAC.

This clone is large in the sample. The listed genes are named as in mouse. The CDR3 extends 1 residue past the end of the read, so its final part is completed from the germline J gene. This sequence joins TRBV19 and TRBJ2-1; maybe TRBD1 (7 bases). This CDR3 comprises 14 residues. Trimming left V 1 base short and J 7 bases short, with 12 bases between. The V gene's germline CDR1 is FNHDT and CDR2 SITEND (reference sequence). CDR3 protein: CASSITAGGAEQFF. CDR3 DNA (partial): TGTGCCAGCAGTATAACGGCAGGGGGGGCTGAGCAGTTC.

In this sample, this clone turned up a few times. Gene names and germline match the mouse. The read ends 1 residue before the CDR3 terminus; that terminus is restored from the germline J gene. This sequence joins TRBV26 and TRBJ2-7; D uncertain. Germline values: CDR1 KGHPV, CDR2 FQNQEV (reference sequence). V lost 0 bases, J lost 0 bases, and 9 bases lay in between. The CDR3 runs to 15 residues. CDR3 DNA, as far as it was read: TGTGCCAGCAGTCTGTCGGCAGGTAGCTCCTATGAACAGTAC. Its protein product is CASSLSAGSSYEQY. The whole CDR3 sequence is CASSLSAGSSYEQYF.

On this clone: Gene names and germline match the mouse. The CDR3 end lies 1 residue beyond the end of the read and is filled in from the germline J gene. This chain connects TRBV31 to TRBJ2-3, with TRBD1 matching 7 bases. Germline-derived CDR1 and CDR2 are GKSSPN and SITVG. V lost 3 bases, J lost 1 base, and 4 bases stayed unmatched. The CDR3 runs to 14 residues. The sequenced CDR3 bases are TGTGCCTGGAGATCCGGACAGGGTGCAGAAACGCTGTAT. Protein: CAWRSGQGAETLY. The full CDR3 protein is CAWRSGQGAETLYF.

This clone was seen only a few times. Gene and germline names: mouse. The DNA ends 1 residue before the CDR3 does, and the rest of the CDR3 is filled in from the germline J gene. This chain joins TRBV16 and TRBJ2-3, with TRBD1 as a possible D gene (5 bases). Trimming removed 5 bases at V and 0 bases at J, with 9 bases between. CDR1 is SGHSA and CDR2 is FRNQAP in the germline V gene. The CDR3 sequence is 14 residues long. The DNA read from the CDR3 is TGTGCAAGCAGCCCGGACAATAGTGCAGAAACGCTGTAT. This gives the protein CASSPDNSAETLY. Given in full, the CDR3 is CASSPDNSAETLYF.

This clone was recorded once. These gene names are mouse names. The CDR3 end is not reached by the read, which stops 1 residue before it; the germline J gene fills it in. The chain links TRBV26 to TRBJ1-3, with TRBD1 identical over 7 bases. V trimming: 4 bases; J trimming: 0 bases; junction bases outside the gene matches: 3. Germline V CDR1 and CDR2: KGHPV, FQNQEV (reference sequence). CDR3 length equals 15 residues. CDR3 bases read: TGTGCCAGCAGTCCCTACAGGGGTTCTGGAAATACGCTCTAT. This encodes CASSPYRGSGNTLY. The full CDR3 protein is CASSPYRGSGNTLYF.